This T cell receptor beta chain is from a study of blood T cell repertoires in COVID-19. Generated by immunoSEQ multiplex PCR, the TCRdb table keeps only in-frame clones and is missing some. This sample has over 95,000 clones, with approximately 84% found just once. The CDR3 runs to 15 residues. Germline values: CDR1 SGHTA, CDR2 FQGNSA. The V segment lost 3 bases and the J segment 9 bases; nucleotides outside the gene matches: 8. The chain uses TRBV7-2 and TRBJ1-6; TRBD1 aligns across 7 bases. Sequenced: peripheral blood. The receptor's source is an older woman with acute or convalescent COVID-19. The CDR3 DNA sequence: TGTGCCAGCAGCTTTCTACGGGACAGCGGTTCACCCCTCCACTTT. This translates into CASSFLRDSGSPLHF.